A selection of T cell receptor beta chains follows, all from one sample in a study of OX40 agonist ivuxolimab in advanced cancers. Some clones are missing from TCRdb's copy, which holds only in-frame ones; the method was immunoSEQ multiplex PCR. Of fewer than 120,000 clones listed, approximately 90% are singletons. The sample here was CD4+ or CD8+ T cells sorted from blood, taken in a trial of the OX40 agonist ivuxolimab. These receptors were taken from an adult with an advanced solid tumor such as melanoma, head and neck, liver or kidney cancer. The conserved cysteine and the conserved F or W are not part of the CDR3 here. D genes are given only for firm matches. Clone size is shown for a subset of rows, as once, few, many or a class of expanded clone.

TRBD2 | TRBJ2-7 | TRBV30 | . | AWSTGLAYDGGQY
. | TRBJ1-5 | TRBV5-6 | . | ASSLFLEVGQPQH
. | TRBJ2-2 | TRBV5-1 | . | ASSAGTTNTGELF
. | TRBJ2-1 | TRBV15 | . | ATSRDPQIYNEQF
TRBD2 | TRBJ2-4 | TRBV28 | . | ASRSSGLAKNIQY
. | TRBJ1-1 | TRBV14 | . | ASSQVSSGAF
TRBD1 | TRBJ1-1 | TRBV7-2 | once | ASSLAPGGASEAF
. | TRBJ2-7 | TRBV10-3 | . | AISRGSVYNEQY
TRBD1 | TRBJ2-2 | TRBV27 | . | ASRTGGLTGELF
. | TRBJ2-3 | TRBV5-1 | . | ASSRAGAADTQY
. | TRBJ2-5 | TRBV4-3 | . | ASSHGRDTRSGQY
TRBD2 | TRBJ2-7 | TRBV6-5 | once | ASRGGVRSYEQY
. | TRBJ1-4 | TRBV13 | . | ASSLAKGVNEKLF
TRBD1 | TRBJ1-4 | TRBV15 | . | ATSREGTGGYEKLF
TRBD1 | TRBJ2-3 | TRBV4-2 | . | ASSPGQGASLSRY
TRBD1 | TRBJ1-2 | TRBV18 | . | ASSPGQDYGYT
. | TRBJ1-2 | TRBV4-2 | . | ASSQMGTYGYT